This is a list of T cell receptor beta chains from one sample in a study of shared clonotypes between healthy human individuals. The protocol was immunoSEQ multiplex PCR, while the TCRdb copy is restricted to in-frame clones and leaves out a portion. The profile shows 2 million or so clones, 85% to 95% of them singletons. Sequenced material: naive CD4+ T cells sorted from blood. Receptor source: a man between 18 and 35 years old in good health. The CDR3 runs from the conserved cysteine through the conserved F or W. D genes are given only for firm matches. For some rows the clone size is stated as once, few or many, or as a class when expanded; others skip it.

DNA: TGTGCCAGCACCCGGGACAGTGATTCCTACGAGCAGTACTTC; CDR3: CASTRDSDSYEQYF; D: TRBD1; size: -; J: TRBJ2-7; length: 14; V: TRBV6-1
DNA: TGTGCCAGTAGGAAACAGGGGCACTATGGCTACACCTTC; CDR3: CASRKQGHYGYTF; D: TRBD1; size: -; J: TRBJ1-2; length: 13; V: TRBV19
DNA: TGTGCCAGCAGCTTAACTAGCGGGAGTACCTACGAGCAGTACTTC; CDR3: CASSLTSGSTYEQYF; D: TRBD2; size: -; J: TRBJ2-7; length: 15; V: TRBV7-2
DNA: TGTGCCTGGAGTGTCGGCAAGAACTCTGGAAACACCATATATTTT; CDR3: CAWSVGKNSGNTIYF; D: -; size: -; J: TRBJ1-3; length: 15; V: TRBV30
DNA: TGCGCCAGCAGCTTAGTCGGAGGGAACTATGGCTACACCTTC; CDR3: CASSLVGGNYGYTF; D: -; size: -; J: TRBJ1-2; length: 14; V: TRBV5-1
DNA: TGTGCCAGTAGTATCGGTCGCACAGATACGCAGTATTTT; CDR3: CASSIGRTDTQYF; D: -; size: -; J: TRBJ2-3; length: 13; V: TRBV19
DNA: TGTGCCACCAGCAGACGGTCGGGTCCCGAGCAGTACTTC; CDR3: CATSRRSGPEQYF; D: -; size: -; J: TRBJ2-7; length: 13; V: TRBV15
DNA: TGCAGCGTTGTGAGGACGGTCGAGCAGTACTTC; CDR3: CSVVRTVEQYF; D: -; size: once; J: TRBJ2-7; length: 11; V: TRBV29-1
DNA: TGCGCCAGCAGCTGGGGCGGGATTAGCACAGATACGCAGTATTTT; CDR3: CASSWGGISTDTQYF; D: -; size: -; J: TRBJ2-3; length: 15; V: TRBV5-1
DNA: TGCGCCAGCAGCTTGGGACAAATCACCGGGGAGCTGTTTTTT; CDR3: CASSLGQITGELFF; D: -; size: once; J: TRBJ2-2; length: 14; V: TRBV5-1
DNA: TGTGCCAGCAGCTTTTATCGGACCGACTTAGGTAATGGCTACACCTTC; CDR3: CASSFYRTDLGNGYTF; D: -; size: -; J: TRBJ1-2; length: 16; V: TRBV13
DNA: TGTGCCAGCGGCCAGTCCGGAAACACCATATATTTT; CDR3: CASGQSGNTIYF; D: -; size: -; J: TRBJ1-3; length: 12; V: TRBV6-1
DNA: TGCGCCAGCCATTCTACTAGCGGGAGGGCCGTGGATACGCAGTATTTT; CDR3: CASHSTSGRAVDTQYF; D: TRBD2; size: -; J: TRBJ2-3; length: 16; V: TRBV5-1
DNA: TGTGCCAGCAGCTTCCTGGAAGGGAACTCCTACGAGCAGTACTTC; CDR3: CASSFLEGNSYEQYF; D: -; size: -; J: TRBJ2-7; length: 15; V: TRBV7-8
DNA: TGTGCCAGAAGCTTGGGTGGGGAAATGAACACTGAAGCTTTCTTT; CDR3: CARSLGGEMNTEAFF; D: -; size: once; J: TRBJ1-1; length: 15; V: TRBV5-3
DNA: TGTGCCAGCAGCTGGACTAGCGGGAGGGACGAGCAGTACTTC; CDR3: CASSWTSGRDEQYF; D: TRBD2; size: -; J: TRBJ2-7; length: 14; V: TRBV5-6
DNA: TGTGCCAGCAGCTTAGGAAGAGCTAGCACAGATACGCAGTATTTT; CDR3: CASSLGRASTDTQYF; D: -; size: -; J: TRBJ2-3; length: 15; V: TRBV5-6
DNA: TGTGCCAGCACTACGGAGGGGCGCGGAGGCTACACCTTC; CDR3: CASTTEGRGGYTF; D: -; size: -; J: TRBJ1-2; length: 13; V: TRBV6-1
DNA: TGCGCCAGCAGCCTCCTGGGGGGACAGGGGCCCAATCAGCCCCAGCATTTT; CDR3: CASSLLGGQGPNQPQHF; D: TRBD1; size: once; J: TRBJ1-5; length: 17; V: TRBV4-1
DNA: TGTGCCAGCAGCCAACAGGCCAACTATGGCTACACCTTC; CDR3: CASSQQANYGYTF; D: -; size: -; J: TRBJ1-2; length: 13; V: TRBV14
DNA: TGCAGCGTCGCCCTGGGCTACAATGAGCAGTTCTTC; CDR3: CSVALGYNEQFF; D: -; size: -; J: TRBJ2-1; length: 12; V: TRBV29-1
DNA: TGTGCCAGCTCACCTTTCCGGGACACCGCGAACACCGGGGAGCTGTTTTTT; CDR3: CASSPFRDTANTGELFF; D: -; size: -; J: TRBJ2-2; length: 17; V: TRBV18
DNA: TGTGCCATCAGTGAGTTTGACGCGGGAATGGTGGGTGAAGCTTTCTTT; CDR3: CAISEFDAGMVGEAFF; D: -; size: once; J: TRBJ1-1; length: 16; V: TRBV10-3
DNA: TGTGCCAGCAGCTTTGTGGCGGAGACCCAGTACTTC; CDR3: CASSFVAETQYF; D: -; size: -; J: TRBJ2-5; length: 12; V: TRBV7-9
DNA: TGTGCCACGAGCAGGGCTAGCTCCTATAATTCACCCCTCCACTTT; CDR3: CATSRASSYNSPLHF; D: -; size: -; J: TRBJ1-6; length: 15; V: TRBV2
DNA: TGTGCCAGCACTTCGGGACAGTTTAATGAAAAACTGTTTTTT; CDR3: CASTSGQFNEKLFF; D: TRBD1; size: -; J: TRBJ1-4; length: 14; V: TRBV27
DNA: TGTGCCAGCAGCTCAAGACAGGGAAACCAGCATTTT; CDR3: CASSSRQGNQHF; D: TRBD1; size: once; J: TRBJ1-5; length: 12; V: TRBV11-2
DNA: TGTGCCAGCAGTGGACTCGCAGGGAGACTGTTTTTT; CDR3: CASSGLAGRLFF; D: -; size: -; J: TRBJ1-4; length: 12; V: TRBV28
DNA: TGTGCCAGCAGGAGGCACCAAGCCTACGAGCAGTACTTC; CDR3: CASRRHQAYEQYF; D: -; size: -; J: TRBJ2-7; length: 13; V: TRBV27
DNA: TGCGCCAGCAGTGATGCCGGGGGGGGCACAGATACGCAGTATTTT; CDR3: CASSDAGGGTDTQYF; D: TRBD2; size: -; J: TRBJ2-3; length: 15; V: TRBV10-1
DNA: TGTGCCAGCAGGGGGGACAGGGGTGTACATTCACCCCTCCACTTT; CDR3: CASRGDRGVHSPLHF; D: TRBD1; size: -; J: TRBJ1-6; length: 15; V: TRBV27
DNA: TGTGCCAGCACCGACAGGGCGAACACTGAAGCTTTCTTT; CDR3: CASTDRANTEAFF; D: TRBD1; size: -; J: TRBJ1-1; length: 13; V: TRBV5-4
DNA: TGTGCCAGCAGCTTGGTCACCGTCCAAGAGACCCAGTACTTC; CDR3: CASSLVTVQETQYF; D: -; size: -; J: TRBJ2-5; length: 14; V: TRBV5-5
DNA: TGTGCCAGCAGCTTGCAACAGGTGGCTGGGGCCAACGTCCTGACTTTC; CDR3: CASSLQQVAGANVLTF; D: -; size: -; J: TRBJ2-6; length: 16; V: TRBV5-4
DNA: TGTGCCAGCACTATAACGGGACAGGGGTTCGAGCAGTACTTC; CDR3: CASTITGQGFEQYF; D: TRBD1; size: once; J: TRBJ2-7; length: 14; V: TRBV27
DNA: TGTGCCAGCTCATTTGGGGGGAACACTGAAGCTTTCTTT; CDR3: CASSFGGNTEAFF; D: -; size: -; J: TRBJ1-1; length: 13; V: TRBV18
DNA: TGTGCCATCAGTGACGGGAGCCCTTTATCTGAGCAGTTCTTC; CDR3: CAISDGSPLSEQFF; D: -; size: -; J: TRBJ2-1; length: 14; V: TRBV10-3
DNA: TGCGCCAGCAGCCAAGATTCGAGGGGCTACCCCTACGAGCAGTACTTC; CDR3: CASSQDSRGYPYEQYF; D: -; size: -; J: TRBJ2-7; length: 16; V: TRBV4-3
DNA: TGTGCCAGCAATCACGGCAGGGGGCTCGACGAGCAGTACTTC; CDR3: CASNHGRGLDEQYF; D: TRBD1; size: -; J: TRBJ2-7; length: 14; V: TRBV2
DNA: TGTGCCAGCAGCAATCGACAGGGAGGAGAAAAACTGTTTTTT; CDR3: CASSNRQGGEKLFF; D: TRBD1; size: -; J: TRBJ1-4; length: 14; V: TRBV28
DNA: TGTGCCAGCAGCTACAGGGGAAACACTGAAGCTTTCTTT; CDR3: CASSYRGNTEAFF; D: TRBD1; size: -; J: TRBJ1-1; length: 13; V: TRBV11-2
DNA: TGTGCCAGCAGTTCGGGACTAGCGGGGGGCCAGCTGTTTTTT; CDR3: CASSSGLAGGQLFF; D: TRBD2; size: -; J: TRBJ2-2; length: 14; V: TRBV28
DNA: TGTGCCAGCAGTGAATCGGGAGTGGGGCAGCCCCAGCATTTT; CDR3: CASSESGVGQPQHF; D: -; size: -; J: TRBJ1-5; length: 14; V: TRBV6-1
DNA: TGTGCCAGCAACGACAGGGGGAGCGAGCAGTACTTC; CDR3: CASNDRGSEQYF; D: TRBD1; size: -; J: TRBJ2-7; length: 12; V: TRBV28
DNA: TGTGCCAGCAGGCTAGCCGGAAACACCGGGGAGCTGTTTTTT; CDR3: CASRLAGNTGELFF; D: -; size: -; J: TRBJ2-2; length: 14; V: TRBV2
DNA: TGTGCCAGCAGCGCAAAAGGGGATAGGGTTAGCAATGAGCAGTTCTTC; CDR3: CASSAKGDRVSNEQFF; D: -; size: -; J: TRBJ2-1; length: 16; V: TRBV7-2